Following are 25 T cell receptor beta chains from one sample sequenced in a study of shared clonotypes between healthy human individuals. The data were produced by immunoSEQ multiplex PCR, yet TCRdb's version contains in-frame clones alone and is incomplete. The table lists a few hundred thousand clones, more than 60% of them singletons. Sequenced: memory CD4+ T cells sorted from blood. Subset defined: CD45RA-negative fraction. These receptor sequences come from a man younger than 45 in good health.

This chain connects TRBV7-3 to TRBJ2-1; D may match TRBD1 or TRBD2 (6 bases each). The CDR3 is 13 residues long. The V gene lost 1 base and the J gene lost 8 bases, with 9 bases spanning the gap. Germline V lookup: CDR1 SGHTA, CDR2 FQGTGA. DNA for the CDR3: TGTGCCAGCAGCTTAAATAGGGGGGATGAGCAGTTCTTC. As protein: CASSLNRGDEQFF.

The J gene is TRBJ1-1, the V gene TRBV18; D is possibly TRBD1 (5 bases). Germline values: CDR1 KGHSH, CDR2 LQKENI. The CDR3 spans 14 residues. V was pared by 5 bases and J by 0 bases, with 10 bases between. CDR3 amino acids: CASSTGTMNTEAFF. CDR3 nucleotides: TGTGCCAGCTCAACCGGGACCATGAACACTGAAGCTTTCTTT.

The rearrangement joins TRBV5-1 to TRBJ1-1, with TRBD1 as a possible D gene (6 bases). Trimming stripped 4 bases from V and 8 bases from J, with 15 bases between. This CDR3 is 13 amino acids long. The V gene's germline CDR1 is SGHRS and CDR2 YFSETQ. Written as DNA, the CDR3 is TGCGCCAGCAGCGTGACAATGGGGACAGAAGCTTTCTTT. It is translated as CASSVTMGTEAFF.

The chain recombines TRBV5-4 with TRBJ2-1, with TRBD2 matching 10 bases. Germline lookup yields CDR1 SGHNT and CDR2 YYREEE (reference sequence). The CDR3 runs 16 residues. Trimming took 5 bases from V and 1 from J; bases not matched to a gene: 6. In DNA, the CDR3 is TGTGCCAGCAGTCTGCTAGCGGGAGCTTCCTACAATGAGCAGTTCTTC. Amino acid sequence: CASSLLAGASYNEQFF.

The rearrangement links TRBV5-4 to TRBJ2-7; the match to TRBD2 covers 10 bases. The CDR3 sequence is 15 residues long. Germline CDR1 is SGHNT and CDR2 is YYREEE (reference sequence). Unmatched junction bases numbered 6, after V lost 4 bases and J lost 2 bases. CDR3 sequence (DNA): TGTGCCAGCAGCCTGGGGACTAGCGCGACCTACGAGCAGTACTTC. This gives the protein CASSLGTSATYEQYF.

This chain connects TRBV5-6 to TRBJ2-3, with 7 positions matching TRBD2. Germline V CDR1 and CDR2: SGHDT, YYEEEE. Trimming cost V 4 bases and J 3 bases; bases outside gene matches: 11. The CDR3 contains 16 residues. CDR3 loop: CASSLGSGGRTDTQYF. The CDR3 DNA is TGTGCCAGCAGCCTCGGGTCGGGGGGTAGGACAGATACGCAGTATTTT. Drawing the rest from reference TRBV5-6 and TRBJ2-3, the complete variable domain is DAGVTQSPTHLIKTRGQQVTLRCSPKSGHDTVSWYQQALGQGPQFIFQYYEEEERQRGNFPDRFSGHQFPNYSSELNVNALLLGDSALYLCASSLGSGGRTDTQYFGPGTRLTVL.

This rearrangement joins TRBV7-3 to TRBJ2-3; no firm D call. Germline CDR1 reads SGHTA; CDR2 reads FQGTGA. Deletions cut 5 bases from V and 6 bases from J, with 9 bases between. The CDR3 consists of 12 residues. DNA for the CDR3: TGTGCCAGCAGCCCAGATCGGGATACGCAGTATTTT. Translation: CASSPDRDTQYF.

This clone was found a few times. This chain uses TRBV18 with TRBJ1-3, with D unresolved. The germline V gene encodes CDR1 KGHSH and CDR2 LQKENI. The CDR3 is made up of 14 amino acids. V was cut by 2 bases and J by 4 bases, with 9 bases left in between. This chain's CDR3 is CASSPWERGNTIYF. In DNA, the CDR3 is TGTGCCAGCTCACCATGGGAGCGAGGAAACACCATATATTTT.

The CDR3 here is CASNRLAGYEQYF. The CDR3 nucleotides read TGTGCCAGCAATCGTCTAGCTGGCTACGAGCAGTACTTC. The chain is built from TRBV2 and TRBJ2-7, with a tentative D call TRBD2 (5 bases). The V and J ends lost 7 bases and 3 bases respectively, with 13 bases between them. This CDR3 has 13 amino acids. Germline V CDR1 and CDR2: SNHLY, FYNNEI. The entire variable domain, with the rest obtained from reference TRBV2 and TRBJ2-7, is as follows: EPEVTQTPSHQVTQMGQEVILRCVPISNHLYFYWYRQILGQKVEFLVSFYNNEISEKSEIFDDQFSVERPDGSNFTLKIRSTKLEDSAMYFCASNRLAGYEQYFGPGTRLTVT.

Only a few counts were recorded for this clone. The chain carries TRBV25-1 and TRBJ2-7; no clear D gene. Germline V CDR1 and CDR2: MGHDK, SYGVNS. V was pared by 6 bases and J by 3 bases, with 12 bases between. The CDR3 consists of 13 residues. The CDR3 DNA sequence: TGTGCCAGCAGGGGCAGCCCAGGCTACGAGCAGTACTTC. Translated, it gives CASRGSPGYEQYF.

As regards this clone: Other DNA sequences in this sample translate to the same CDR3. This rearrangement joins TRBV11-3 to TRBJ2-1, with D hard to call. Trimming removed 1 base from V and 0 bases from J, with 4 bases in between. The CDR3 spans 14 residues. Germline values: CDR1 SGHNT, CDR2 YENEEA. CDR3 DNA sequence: TGTGCCAGCAGCTTAGCAGGCTCCTACAATGAGCAGTTCTTC. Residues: CASSLAGSYNEQFF.

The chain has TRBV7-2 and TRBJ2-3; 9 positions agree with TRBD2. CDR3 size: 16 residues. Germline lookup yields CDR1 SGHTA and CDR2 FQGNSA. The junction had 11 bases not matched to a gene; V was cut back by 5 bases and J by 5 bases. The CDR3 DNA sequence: TGTGCCAGCAGCCTCCTCGGGACTAGCAGTGGAGATACGCAGTATTTT. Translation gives CASSLLGTSSGDTQYF.

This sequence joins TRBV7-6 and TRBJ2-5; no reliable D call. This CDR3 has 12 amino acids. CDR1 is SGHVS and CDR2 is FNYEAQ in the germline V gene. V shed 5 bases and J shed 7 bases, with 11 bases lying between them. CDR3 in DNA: TGTGCCAGCAGCGCTTCCTTAGGGACCCAGTACTTC. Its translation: CASSASLGTQYF.

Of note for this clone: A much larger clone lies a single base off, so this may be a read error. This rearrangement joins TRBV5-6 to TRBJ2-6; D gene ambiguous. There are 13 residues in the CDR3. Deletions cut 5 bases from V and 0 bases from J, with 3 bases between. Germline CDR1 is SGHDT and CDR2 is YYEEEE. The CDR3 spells CASRISGANVLTF. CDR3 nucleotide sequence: TGTGCCAGCAGGATCTCTGGGGCCAACGTCCTGACTTTC.

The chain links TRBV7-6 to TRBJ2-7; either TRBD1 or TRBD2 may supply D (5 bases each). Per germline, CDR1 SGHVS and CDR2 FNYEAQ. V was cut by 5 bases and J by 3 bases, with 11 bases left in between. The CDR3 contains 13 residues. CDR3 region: CASSPRGGYEQYF. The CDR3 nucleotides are TGTGCCAGCAGCCCTCGGGGCGGCTACGAGCAGTACTTC.

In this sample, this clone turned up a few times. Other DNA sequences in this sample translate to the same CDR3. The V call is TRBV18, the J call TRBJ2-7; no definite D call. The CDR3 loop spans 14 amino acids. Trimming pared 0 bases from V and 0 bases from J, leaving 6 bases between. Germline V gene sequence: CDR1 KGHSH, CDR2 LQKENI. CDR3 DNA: TGTGCCAGCTCACCACCAGGTTACTCCTACGAGCAGTACTTC. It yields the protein CASSPPGYSYEQYF. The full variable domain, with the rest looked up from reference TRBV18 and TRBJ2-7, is NAGVMQNPRHLVRRRGQEARLRCSPMKGHSHVYWYRQLPEEGLKFMVYLQKENIIDESGMPKERFSAEFPKEGPSILRIQQVVRGDSAAYFCASSPPGYSYEQYFGPGTRLTVT.

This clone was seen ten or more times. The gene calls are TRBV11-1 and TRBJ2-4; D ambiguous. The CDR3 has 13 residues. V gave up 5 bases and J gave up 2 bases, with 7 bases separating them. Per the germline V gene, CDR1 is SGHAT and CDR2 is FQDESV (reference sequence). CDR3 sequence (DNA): TGTGCCAGCAGCCGGCCCCCCAAAAACATTCAGTACTTC. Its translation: CASSRPPKNIQYF.

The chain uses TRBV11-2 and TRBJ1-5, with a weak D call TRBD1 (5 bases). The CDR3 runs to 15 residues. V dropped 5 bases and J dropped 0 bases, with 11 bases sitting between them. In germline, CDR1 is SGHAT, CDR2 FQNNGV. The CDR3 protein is CASSKGVTSNQPQHF. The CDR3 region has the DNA TGTGCCAGCAGCAAAGGGGTGACTAGCAATCAGCCCCAGCATTTT.

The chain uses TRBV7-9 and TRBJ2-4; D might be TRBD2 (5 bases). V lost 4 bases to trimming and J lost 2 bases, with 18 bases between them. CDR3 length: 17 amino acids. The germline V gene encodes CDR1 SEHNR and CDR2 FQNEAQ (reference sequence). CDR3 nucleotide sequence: TGTGCCAGCAGCTCTGACTGGACTCGTGGGCCCAAAAACATTCAGTACTTC. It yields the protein CASSSDWTRGPKNIQYF.

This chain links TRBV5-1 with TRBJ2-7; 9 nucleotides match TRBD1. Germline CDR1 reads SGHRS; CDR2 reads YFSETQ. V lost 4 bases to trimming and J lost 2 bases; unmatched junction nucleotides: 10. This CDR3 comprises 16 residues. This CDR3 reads CASSTGTGKATYEQYF. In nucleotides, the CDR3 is TGCGCCAGCAGCACGGGGACAGGGAAGGCCACCTACGAGCAGTACTTC.

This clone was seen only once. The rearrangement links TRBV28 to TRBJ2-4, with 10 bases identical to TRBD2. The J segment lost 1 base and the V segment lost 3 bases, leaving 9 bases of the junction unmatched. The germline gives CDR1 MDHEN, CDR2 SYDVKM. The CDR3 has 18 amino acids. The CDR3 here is CASSFGLAGEAAKNIQYF. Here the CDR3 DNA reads TGTGCCAGCAGTTTTGGGCTAGCGGGAGAAGCGGCCAAAAACATTCAGTACTTC. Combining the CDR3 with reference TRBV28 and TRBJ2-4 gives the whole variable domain DVKVTQSSRYLVKRTGEKVFLECVQDMDHENMFWYRQDPGLGLRLIYFSYDVKMKEKGDIPEGYSVSREKKERFSLILESASTNQTSMYLCASSFGLAGEAAKNIQYFGAGTRLSVL.

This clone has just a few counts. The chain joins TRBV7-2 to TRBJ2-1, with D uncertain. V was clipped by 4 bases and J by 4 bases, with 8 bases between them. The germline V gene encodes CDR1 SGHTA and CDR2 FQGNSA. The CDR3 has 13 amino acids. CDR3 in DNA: TGTGCCAGCAGCTCGTACCGATACAATGAGCAGTTCTTC. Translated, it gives CASSSYRYNEQFF.

The CDR3 bases are TGTGCCAGCAGCGAGCCCGGGACACCGTACAATGAGCAGTTCTTC. Translating it yields CASSEPGTPYNEQFF. V usage is TRBV7-9 and J usage is TRBJ2-1; D possibly corresponds to TRBD1 (6 bases). CDR1 is SEHNR, CDR2 FQNEAQ, per germline (reference sequence). This CDR3 comprises 15 residues. Trimming took off 5 bases at V and 4 bases at J, with 15 bases between the two ends.

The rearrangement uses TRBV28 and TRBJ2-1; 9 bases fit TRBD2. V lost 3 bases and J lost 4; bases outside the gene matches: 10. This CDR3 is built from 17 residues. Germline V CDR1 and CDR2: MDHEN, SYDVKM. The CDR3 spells CASSFSIRLAGYNEQFF. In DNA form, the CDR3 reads TGTGCCAGCAGTTTCTCAATCCGGCTAGCGGGATACAATGAGCAGTTCTTC.

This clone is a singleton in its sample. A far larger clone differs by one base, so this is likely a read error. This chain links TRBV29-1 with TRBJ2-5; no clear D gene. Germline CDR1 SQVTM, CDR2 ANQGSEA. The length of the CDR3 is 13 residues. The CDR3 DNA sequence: TGCAGCGCCGAGAAGGCAAGCCAAGAGGCCCAGTACTTC. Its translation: CSAEKASQEAQYF.